This T cell receptor (beta chain) emerged from a study of human T cells and chemical hapten exposure. Study context: DPC at 2% was the sensitizing agent, placed on roughly 2 cm by roughly 2 cm of upper inner arm skin. Upper-back patch tests with 0.01% DPC were read at 6 days.

Germline CDR1 SGHDN, CDR2 FVKESK. Trimming took off 4 bases at V and 0 bases at J, with 19 bases between the two ends. The CDR3 is made up of 19 amino acids. Time point of the sample: patch test 2, 6 weeks after DPC sensitization. The treatment denotes: therapeutic diphenylcyclopropenone sensitization with weekly scalp DPC. One entry per CDR3 protein results from TCRdb running MiXCR on the RACE reads. The repertoire holds approximately 84,000 distinct CDR3 sequences, with 11% as singletons. Many counts were recorded for this clonotype. The chain joins TRBV14 to TRBJ1-6, with no clear D. This sequence was found in a man aged 18 to 29 with alopecia areata. Some clones in this sample may be carry-over from other donors' samples. Material: whole blood, obtained in connection with sensitization to the hapten diphenylcyclopropenone (DPC). For the CDR3, the DNA is TGTGCCAGCAGCCTCCGAACACTTAAGGTCGACTCCTATAATTCACCCCTCCACTTT. Protein: CASSLRTLKVDSYNSPLHF.